The T cell receptor beta chain described here comes from a study of shared clonotypes between healthy human individuals. Sequencing was performed with immunoSEQ multiplex PCR; in TCRdb, only in-frame clones are kept and a portion is missing. The data contain 2.5 million or so clones, approximately 94% of them singletons. V dropped 4 bases and J dropped 5; count of bases not matched to a gene: 6. The CDR3 runs to 14 residues. Germline CDR1 and CDR2: MNHNS and SASEGT. The rearrangement uses TRBV6-1 and TRBJ2-5; 8 nucleotides align to TRBD2. Sequences were obtained from naive CD4+ T cells sorted from blood. Subset noted: CD45RA+ positively selected. The clonotype comes from a man aged 18 to 35 in good health. The CDR3 coding sequence is TGTGCCAGCAGTGGTCGAGCGGGAGCTGAGACCCAGTACTTC. Translating it yields CASSGRAGAETQYF.